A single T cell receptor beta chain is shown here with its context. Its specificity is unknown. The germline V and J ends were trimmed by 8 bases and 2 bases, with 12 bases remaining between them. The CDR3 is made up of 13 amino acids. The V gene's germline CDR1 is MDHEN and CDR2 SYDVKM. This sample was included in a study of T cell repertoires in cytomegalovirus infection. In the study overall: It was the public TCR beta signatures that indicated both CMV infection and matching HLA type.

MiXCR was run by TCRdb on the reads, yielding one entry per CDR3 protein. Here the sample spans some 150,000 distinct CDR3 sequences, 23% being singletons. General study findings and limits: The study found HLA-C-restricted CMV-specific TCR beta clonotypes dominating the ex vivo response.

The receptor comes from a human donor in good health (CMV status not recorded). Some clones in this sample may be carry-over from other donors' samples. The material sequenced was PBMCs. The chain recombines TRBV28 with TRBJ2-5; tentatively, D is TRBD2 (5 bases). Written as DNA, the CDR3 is TGTGCCAGCGGATACGGGGAACAAGAGACCCAGTACTTC. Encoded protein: CASGYGEQETQYF.